This TCR beta chain was sequenced for a study of T cell responses to AZD1222 COVID-19 vaccine. Notes on the study in general: With dominance at 160-218 and 743-854, vaccine-associated CD4 TCRs spanned spike. Donor demographics were predominantly white British with a female majority; clonal diversity may be underestimated. Reportedly, close to half of spike-specific TCRs are directed against unmutated variant regions.

This clone was seen just once. What it binds is unknown. Profiled with immunoSEQ multiplex PCR; TCRdb holds only in-frame clones, not every one. The repertoire holds about 150,000 clones, with about 89% as singletons. The length of the CDR3 is 15 residues. Germline V lookup: CDR1 SGDLS, CDR2 YYNGEE. With V trimmed by 4 bases and J by 1 base, 5 bases remained unmatched. The study pooled second doses at about 4 or about 12 weeks. The material sequenced was peripheral blood, taken 28 days after the second AZD1222 dose. The chain employs TRBV9 and TRBJ2-1; 7 bases line up with TRBD2. This TCR came from an adult who received the AZD1222 COVID-19 vaccine. The CDR3: CASSPAGLSYNEQFF. CDR3 nucleotide sequence: TGTGCCAGCAGCCCCGCGGGACTATCCTACAATGAGCAGTTCTTC.